This TCR beta chain was recorded in a study of blood T cells in healthy people across ages. Using a J-beta primer mix together with a sample-barcoded 5' primer, a second PCR was run for about 6 to 11 cycles. One entry per CDR3 protein, called by TCRdb with MiXCR from the 5' RACE reads. The table records around 1,700,000 distinct CDR3 sequences, 28% of them present only once. Whole-study findings and limits: The CMV status of each donor remained undetermined, and this could have confounded shifts in expanded clonotypes.

Regarding this clonotype: Antigen unknown.

The J segment lost 0 bases and the V segment lost 6 bases, leaving 10 bases of the junction unmatched. Germline lookup yields CDR1 DFQATT and CDR2 SNEGSKA (reference sequence). CDR3 length: 15 amino acids. This sequence was found in a woman under 40 in good health. The chain combines TRBV20-1 with TRBJ1-1, with TRBD1 matching over 7 bases. Source material: blood. The CDR3 region is CSALGTATMNTEAFF. In DNA, the CDR3 is TGCAGTGCACTCGGGACAGCAACTATGAACACTGAAGCTTTCTTT.